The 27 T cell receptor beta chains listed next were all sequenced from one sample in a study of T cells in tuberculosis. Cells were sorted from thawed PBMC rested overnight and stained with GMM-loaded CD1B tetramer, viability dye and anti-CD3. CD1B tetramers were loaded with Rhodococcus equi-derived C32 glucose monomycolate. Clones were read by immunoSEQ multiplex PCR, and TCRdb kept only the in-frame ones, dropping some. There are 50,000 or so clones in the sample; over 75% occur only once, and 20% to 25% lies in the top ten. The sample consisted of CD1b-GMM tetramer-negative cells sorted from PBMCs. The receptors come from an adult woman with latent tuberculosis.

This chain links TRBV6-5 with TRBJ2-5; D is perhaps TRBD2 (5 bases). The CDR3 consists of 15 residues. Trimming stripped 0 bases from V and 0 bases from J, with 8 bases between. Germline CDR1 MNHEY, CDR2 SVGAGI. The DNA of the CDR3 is TGTGCCAGCAGTTACTCGCGGACTCACCAAGAGACCCAGTACTTC. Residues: CASSYSRTHQETQYF.

The CDR3 nucleotides read TGTGCCAGGGGCCTTAGCAATCAGCCCCAGCATTTT. The encoded protein is CARGLSNQPQHF. This chain uses TRBV19 with TRBJ1-5; D remains ambiguous. The germline V gene has CDR1 LNHDA and CDR2 SQIVND (reference sequence). CDR3 length equals 12 residues. Trimming cost V 9 bases and J 0 bases, with 6 bases left between them.

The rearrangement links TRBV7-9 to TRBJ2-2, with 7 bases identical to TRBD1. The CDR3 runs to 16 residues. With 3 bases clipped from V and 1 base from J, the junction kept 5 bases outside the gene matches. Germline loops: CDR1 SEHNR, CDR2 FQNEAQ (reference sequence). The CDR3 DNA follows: TGTGCCAGCAGCTTTGGAGACAGGGTGAACACCGGGGAGCTGTTTTTT. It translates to CASSFGDRVNTGELFF.

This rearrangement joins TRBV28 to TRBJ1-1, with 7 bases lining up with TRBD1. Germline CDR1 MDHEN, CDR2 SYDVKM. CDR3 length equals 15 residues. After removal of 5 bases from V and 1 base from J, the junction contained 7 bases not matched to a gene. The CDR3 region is CASSETGTENTEAFF. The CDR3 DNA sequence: TGTGCCAGCAGTGAAACCGGGACAGAGAACACTGAAGCTTTCTTT.

In DNA form, the CDR3 reads TGTGCCAGCAGCCTCCTCCAGGGTACTTATGGCTACACCTTC. Protein product: CASSLLQGTYGYTF. The J gene is TRBJ1-2, the V gene TRBV28, with a possible D match to TRBD1 (5 bases). Trimming removed 6 bases at V and 5 bases at J, with 16 bases between. This CDR3 region has 14 residues. The germline gives CDR1 MDHEN, CDR2 SYDVKM.

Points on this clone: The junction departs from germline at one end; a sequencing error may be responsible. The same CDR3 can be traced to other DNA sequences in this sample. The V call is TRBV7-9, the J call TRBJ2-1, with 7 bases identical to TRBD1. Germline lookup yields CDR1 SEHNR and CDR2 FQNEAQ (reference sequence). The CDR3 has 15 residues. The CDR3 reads CASSLVTGEQNEQFF. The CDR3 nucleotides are TGCGCCAGCAGCTTAGTAACAGGGGAACAGAATGAGCAGTTCTTC.

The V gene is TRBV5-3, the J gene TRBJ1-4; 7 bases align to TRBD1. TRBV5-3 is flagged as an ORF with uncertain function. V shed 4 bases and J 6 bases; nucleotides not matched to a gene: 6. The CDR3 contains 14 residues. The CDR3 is CARSRQGADEKLFF. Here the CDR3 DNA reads TGTGCCAGAAGCCGACAGGGAGCCGATGAAAAACTGTTTTTT.

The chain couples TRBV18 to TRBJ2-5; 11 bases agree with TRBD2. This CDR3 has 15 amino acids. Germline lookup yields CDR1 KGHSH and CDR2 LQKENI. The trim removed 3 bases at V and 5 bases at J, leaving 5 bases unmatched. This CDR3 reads CASSPTSGIVETQYF. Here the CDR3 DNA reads TGTGCCAGCTCACCGACTAGCGGGATTGTCGAGACCCAGTACTTC.

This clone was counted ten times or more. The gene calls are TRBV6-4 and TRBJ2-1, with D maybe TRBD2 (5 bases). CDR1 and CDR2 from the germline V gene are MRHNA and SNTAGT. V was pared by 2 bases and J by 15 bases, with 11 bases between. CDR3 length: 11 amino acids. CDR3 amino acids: CASSDGLARFF. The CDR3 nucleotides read TGTGCCAGCAGTGACGGGCTAGCCCGGTTCTTC.

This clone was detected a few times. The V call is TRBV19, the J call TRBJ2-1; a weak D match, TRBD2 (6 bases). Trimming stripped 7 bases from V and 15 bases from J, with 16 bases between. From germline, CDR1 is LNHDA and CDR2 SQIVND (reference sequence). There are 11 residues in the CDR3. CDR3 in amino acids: CASTYGGYGFF. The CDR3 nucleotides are TGTGCCAGTACCTATGGAGGGTATGGGTTCTTC. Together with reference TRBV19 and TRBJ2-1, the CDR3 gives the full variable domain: DGGITQSPKYLFRKEGQNVTLSCEQNLNHDAMYWYRQDPGQGLRLIYYSQIVNDFQKGDIAEGYSVSREKKESFPLTVTSAQKNPTAFYLCASTYGGYGFFGPGTRLTVL.

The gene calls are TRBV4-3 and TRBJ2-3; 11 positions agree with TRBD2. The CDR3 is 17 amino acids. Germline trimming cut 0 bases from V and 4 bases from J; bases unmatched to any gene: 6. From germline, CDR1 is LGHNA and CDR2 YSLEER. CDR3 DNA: TGCGCCAGCAGCCAAGATGTAGCGGGAGGGCCTTCAGATACGCAGTATTTT. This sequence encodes CASSQDVAGGPSDTQYF.

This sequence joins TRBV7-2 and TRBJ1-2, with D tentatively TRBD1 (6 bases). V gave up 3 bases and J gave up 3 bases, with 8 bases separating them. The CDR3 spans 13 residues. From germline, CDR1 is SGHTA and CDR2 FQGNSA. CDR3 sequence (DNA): TGTGCCAGCAGCTTGTCAGGGGACTATGGCTACACCTTC. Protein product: CASSLSGDYGYTF. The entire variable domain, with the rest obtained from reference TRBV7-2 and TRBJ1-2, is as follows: GAGVSQSPSNKVTEKGKDVELRCDPISGHTALYWYRQSLGQGLEFLIYFQGNSAPDKSGLPSDRFSAERTGGSVSTLTIQRTQQEDSAVYLCASSLSGDYGYTFGSGTRLTVV.

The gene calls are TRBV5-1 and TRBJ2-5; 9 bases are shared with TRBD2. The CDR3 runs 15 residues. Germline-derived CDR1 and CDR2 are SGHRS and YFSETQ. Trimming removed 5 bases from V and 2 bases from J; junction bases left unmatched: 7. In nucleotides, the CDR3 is TGCGCCAGCAGAGGAGGACTAGCGCCGCAAGAGACCCAGTACTTC. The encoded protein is CASRGGLAPQETQYF.

In DNA, the CDR3 is TGTGCCAGCAGTGTAGGCGGGAGCGGTCTTACCGGGGAGCTGTTTTTT. Residues: CASSVGGSGLTGELFF. This chain joins TRBV7-2 and TRBJ2-2; TRBD2 matches 7 bases. The CDR3 has 16 residues. Germline V gene lookup returns CDR1 SGHTA and CDR2 FQGNSA. The V and J ends lost 6 bases and 5 bases, in that order; junction bases with no gene match: 12.

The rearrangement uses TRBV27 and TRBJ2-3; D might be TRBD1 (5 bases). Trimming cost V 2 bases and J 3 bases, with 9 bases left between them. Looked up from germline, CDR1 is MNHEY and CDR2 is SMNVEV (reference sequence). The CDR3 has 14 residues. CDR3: CASSLKGWTDTQYF. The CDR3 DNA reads TGTGCCAGCAGTTTAAAGGGGTGGACAGATACGCAGTATTTT.

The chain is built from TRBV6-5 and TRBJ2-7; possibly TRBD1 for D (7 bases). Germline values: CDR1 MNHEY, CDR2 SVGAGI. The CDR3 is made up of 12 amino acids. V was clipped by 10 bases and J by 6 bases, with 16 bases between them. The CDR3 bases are TGTGCCACTGGAGGGGGCGCGGCCGAGCAGTACTTC. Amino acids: CATGGGAAEQYF.

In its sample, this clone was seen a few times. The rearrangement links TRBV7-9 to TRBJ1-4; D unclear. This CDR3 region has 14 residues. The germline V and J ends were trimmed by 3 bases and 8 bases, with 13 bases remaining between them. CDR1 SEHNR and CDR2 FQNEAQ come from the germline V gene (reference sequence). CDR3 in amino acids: CASSFLQPQEKLFF. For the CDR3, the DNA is TGTGCCAGCAGCTTTTTGCAACCTCAGGAAAAACTGTTTTTT.

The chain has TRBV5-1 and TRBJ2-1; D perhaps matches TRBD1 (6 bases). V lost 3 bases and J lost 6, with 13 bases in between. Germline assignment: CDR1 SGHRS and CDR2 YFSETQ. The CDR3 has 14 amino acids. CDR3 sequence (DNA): TGCGCCAGCAGCTCCGGGACAACGACCAATGAGCAGTTCTTC. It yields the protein CASSSGTTTNEQFF.

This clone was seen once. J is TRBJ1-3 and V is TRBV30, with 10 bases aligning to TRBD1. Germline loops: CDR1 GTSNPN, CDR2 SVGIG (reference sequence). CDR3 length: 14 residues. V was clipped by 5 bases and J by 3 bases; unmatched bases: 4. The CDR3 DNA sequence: TGTGCCTGGCGGACAGGGGGAATTGGAAACACCATATATTTT. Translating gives CAWRTGGIGNTIYF.

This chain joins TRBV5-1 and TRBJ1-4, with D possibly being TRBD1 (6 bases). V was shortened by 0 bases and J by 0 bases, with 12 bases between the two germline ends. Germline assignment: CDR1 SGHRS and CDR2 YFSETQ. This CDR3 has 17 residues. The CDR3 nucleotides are TGCGCCAGCAGCTTGGAACAGGGATTTGCAACTAATGAAAAACTGTTTTTT. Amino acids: CASSLEQGFATNEKLFF.

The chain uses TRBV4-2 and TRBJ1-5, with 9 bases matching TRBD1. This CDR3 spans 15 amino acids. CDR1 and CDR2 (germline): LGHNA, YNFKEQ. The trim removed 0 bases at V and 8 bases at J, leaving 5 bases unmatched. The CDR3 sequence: CASSQDQTGGEPQHF. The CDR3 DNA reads TGTGCCAGCAGCCAAGATCAGACAGGGGGGGAGCCCCAGCATTTT.

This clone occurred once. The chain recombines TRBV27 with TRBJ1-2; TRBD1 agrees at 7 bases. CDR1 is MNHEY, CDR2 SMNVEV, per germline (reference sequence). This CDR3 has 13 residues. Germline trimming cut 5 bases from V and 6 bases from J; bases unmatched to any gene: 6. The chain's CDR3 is CASSPQGRHGYTF. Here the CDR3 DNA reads TGTGCCAGCAGTCCACAGGGGCGGCATGGCTACACCTTC.

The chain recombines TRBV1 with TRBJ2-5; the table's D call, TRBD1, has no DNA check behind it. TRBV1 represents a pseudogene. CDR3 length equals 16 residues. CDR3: CTSSQEGDSSQETQYF. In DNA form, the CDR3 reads TGCACCAGCAGCCAAGAGGGGGACAGCTCCCAAGAGACCCAGTACTTC.

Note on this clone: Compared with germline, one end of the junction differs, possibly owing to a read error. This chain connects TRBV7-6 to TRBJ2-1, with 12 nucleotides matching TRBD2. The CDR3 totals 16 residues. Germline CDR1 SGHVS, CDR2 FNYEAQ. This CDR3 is CASSLGETSGSHEQFF. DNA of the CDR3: TGTGCTAGCAGCTTAGGGGAGACTAGCGGGAGCCATGAGCAGTTCTTC.

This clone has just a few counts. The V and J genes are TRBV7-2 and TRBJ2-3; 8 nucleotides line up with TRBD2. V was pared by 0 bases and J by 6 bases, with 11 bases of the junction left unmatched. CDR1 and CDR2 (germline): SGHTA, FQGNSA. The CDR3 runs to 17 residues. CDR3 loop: CASSLALGGGRRDTQYF. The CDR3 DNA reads TGTGCCAGCAGCTTAGCGCTGGGCGGGGGGAGGAGGGATACGCAGTATTTT.

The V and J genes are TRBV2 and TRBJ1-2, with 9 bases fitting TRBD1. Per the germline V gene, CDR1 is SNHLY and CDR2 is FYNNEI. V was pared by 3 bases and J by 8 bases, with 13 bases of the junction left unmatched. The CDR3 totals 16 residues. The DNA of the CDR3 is TGTGCCAGCAGTGATGGGTCCGGGACAGGGTATGGCGGCTACACCTTC. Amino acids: CASSDGSGTGYGGYTF.

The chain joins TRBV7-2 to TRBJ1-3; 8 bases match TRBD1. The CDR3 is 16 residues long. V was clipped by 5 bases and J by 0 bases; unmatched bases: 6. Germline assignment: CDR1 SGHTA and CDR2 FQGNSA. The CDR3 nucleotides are TGTGCCAGCAGCCGGGGACAGGCCAACTCTGGAAACACCATATATTTT. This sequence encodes CASSRGQANSGNTIYF.